These 2 T cell receptor beta chains were sequenced from one sample in a study of blood T cell repertoires in COVID-19. Assay: immunoSEQ multiplex PCR; the TCRdb copy retains only in-frame clones and omits some. The sample includes about 220,000 clones, 65% to 90% of them seen just once. The sequenced material came from peripheral blood. Receptors originate from an older woman with COVID-19, enrolled during active disease.

V usage is TRBV9 and J usage is TRBJ2-7, with 8 bases fitting TRBD2. The V gene end was trimmed by 4 bases and the J gene end by 5 bases; junction bases not matched to a gene: 17. This CDR3 contains 17 residues. The germline gives CDR1 SGDLS, CDR2 YYNGEE. The CDR3 sequence: CASSPQIRLAGEHEQYF. Here the CDR3 DNA reads TGTGCCAGCAGCCCTCAGATTAGGCTAGCGGGCGAACACGAGCAGTACTTC.

This chain links TRBV2 with TRBJ2-1; 7 bases agree with TRBD1. This CDR3 region has 18 residues. V gave up 2 bases and J gave up 5 bases; unmatched junction bases: 15. Germline CDR1 SNHLY, CDR2 FYNNEI. The CDR3 spells CASSERVIRQGGNNEQFF. In DNA, the CDR3 is TGTGCCAGCAGTGAAAGGGTTATTCGACAGGGTGGGAACAATGAGCAGTTCTTC.